The 9 T cell receptor beta chains below were found in one sample sequenced in a study of blood T cell repertoires in COVID-19. Assay: immunoSEQ multiplex PCR; the TCRdb copy retains only in-frame clones and omits some. The sample records 180,000 or so clones, 75% to 85% being singletons. What was sequenced was PBMCs or T cells enriched from blood (not recorded which). The receptors shown here come from a man in his fifties or sixties who had recovered from COVID-19.

The gene calls are TRBV6-1 and TRBJ1-5, with D possibly TRBD1 on 6 matching bases. The V gene lost 0 bases and the J gene lost 4 bases, with 13 bases spanning the gap. The CDR3 runs 16 residues. Germline V CDR1 and CDR2: MNHNS, SASEGT. The CDR3 here is CASSEARGRGNQPQHF. The DNA of the CDR3 is TGTGCCAGCAGTGAAGCGCGAGGGAGGGGGAATCAGCCCCAGCATTTT.

The rearrangement uses TRBV5-1 and TRBJ2-3, with D uncertain. This CDR3 has 14 residues. Germline V gene data show CDR1 as SGHRS and CDR2 as YFSETQ. Trimming stripped 0 bases from V and 6 bases from J, with 11 bases between. CDR3 region: CASSLALPEDTQYF. CDR3 nucleotide sequence: TGCGCCAGCAGCTTGGCCCTTCCTGAGGATACGCAGTATTTT.

The count of this clone is one. The CDR3, as DNA: TGTGCCAGCGCACAGACAGGGGGTTACGAGCAGTACTTC. Protein: CASAQTGGYEQYF. J is TRBJ2-7 and V is TRBV2, with 9 bases lining up with TRBD1. Trimming at V came to 8 bases and at J to 4 bases, leaving 6 bases not matched to a gene. From germline, CDR1 is SNHLY and CDR2 FYNNEI. CDR3 length: 13 residues.

The chain links TRBV7-3 to TRBJ2-2; unclear D gene. The ends were cut back, 5 bases at V and 3 bases at J, with 4 bases in the middle. Germline assignment: CDR1 SGHTA and CDR2 FQGTGA. CDR3 length: 12 residues. The CDR3 DNA follows: TGTGCCAGCAGCATAGACACCGGGGAGCTGTTTTTT. Its protein product is CASSIDTGELFF.

The chain uses TRBV3-1 (or the pseudogene TRBV3-2) and TRBJ1-4; 8 bases are a match to TRBD1. The length of the CDR3 is 14 residues. V shed 4 bases, J shed 7 bases, and the junction held 5 bases outside the gene matches. The germline V gene encodes CDR1 LGHDT and CDR2 YNNKEL (reference sequence). The CDR3: CASSLQGVVEKLFF. The CDR3 DNA reads as TGTGCCAGCAGCCTACAGGGGGTTGTTGAAAAACTGTTTTTT.

The gene calls are TRBV19 and TRBJ1-4; TRBD1 might be the D (5 bases). Germline CDR1 is LNHDA and CDR2 is SQIVND (reference sequence). The CDR3 runs to 14 residues. V lost 6 bases and J lost 2, with 10 bases in between. This CDR3 reads CASRSRVTNEKLFF. DNA for the CDR3: TGTGCCAGTAGGAGCAGGGTCACTAATGAAAAACTGTTTTTT.

The chain combines TRBV6-5 with TRBJ1-4; possible D gene TRBD1, 6 bases. This CDR3 has 15 amino acids. Germline CDR1 is MNHEY and CDR2 is SVGAGI. Trimming left V 5 bases short and J 0 bases short, with 10 bases between. The CDR3 sequence: CASSQQGTTNEKLFF. The CDR3 DNA reads TGTGCCAGCAGTCAACAGGGTACAACTAATGAAAAACTGTTTTTT.

This clone was recorded once. V usage is TRBV5-1 and J usage is TRBJ2-1; D uncertain. Germline-derived CDR1 and CDR2 are SGHRS and YFSETQ. The CDR3 contains 13 residues. Trimming pared 0 bases from V and 4 bases from J, leaving 5 bases between. The CDR3 reads CASSLEPYNEQFF. The CDR3 DNA sequence: TGCGCCAGCAGCTTGGAGCCGTACAATGAGCAGTTCTTC.

This chain joins TRBV19 and TRBJ1-1; maybe TRBD1 (5 bases). Trimming removed 8 bases from V and 4 bases from J, with 17 bases in between. Germline V gene data show CDR1 as LNHDA and CDR2 as SQIVND (reference sequence). CDR3 length: 14 residues. The CDR3 reads CASESGRGGTEAFF. CDR3 bases: TGTGCCAGTGAAAGCGGGCGCGGGGGCACTGAAGCTTTCTTT. The entire variable domain, with the rest obtained from reference TRBV19 and TRBJ1-1, is as follows: DGGITQSPKYLFRKEGQNVTLSCEQNLNHDAMYWYRQDPGQGLRLIYYSQIVNDFQKGDIAEGYSVSREKKESFPLTVTSAQKNPTAFYLCASESGRGGTEAFFGQGTRLTVV.